The sequence of this T cell receptor beta chain was determined in a study of vaccination effects on CD4 cells after COVID-19. Study findings and constraints: The study found that only 1 of 255 vaccine-induced clones from healthy vaccinees cross-reacted with common cold coronaviruses.

The J segment lost 1 base and the V segment lost 0 bases, leaving 8 bases of the junction unmatched. Germline CDR1 LGHNA, CDR2 YNFKEQ. CDR3 length: 18 residues. Antigen-specific CD4+ T cells were expanded with viral peptide pools in the ViraFEST assay before sequencing. The culture ran for approximately 10 days before CD4+ T cells were isolated. Nucleocapsid antibodies stayed negative before and after vaccination, showing no earlier SARS-CoV-2 infection. Each well held about 2.1 million PBMC cultured with around 9.2 ug/ml peptides and 9.5 to 10 IU/ml IL-2. Half of the medium was exchanged for IL-2 medium on both days 3 and 7. Only one count was recorded for this clone. Its antigen is not known. This table comes from immunoSEQ multiplex PCR, and its TCRdb copy is limited to in-frame clones, with some not included. Counted here are tens of thousands of clones, about 70% occurring once; the ten biggest clones make up 1.5% to 2%.

The V gene is TRBV4-2, the J gene TRBJ2-3, with 9 bases matching TRBD2. The sequence derives from a human donor who received a COVID-19 vaccine. The sequencing used CD4+ T cells from PBMCs cultured with HCoV-229E spike peptides, collected before COVID-19 vaccination. In DNA, the CDR3 is TGTGCCAGCAGCCAAGATCGGCTAGCGGGGCCTGGCACAGATACGCAGTATTTT. This gives the protein CASSQDRLAGPGTDTQYF.